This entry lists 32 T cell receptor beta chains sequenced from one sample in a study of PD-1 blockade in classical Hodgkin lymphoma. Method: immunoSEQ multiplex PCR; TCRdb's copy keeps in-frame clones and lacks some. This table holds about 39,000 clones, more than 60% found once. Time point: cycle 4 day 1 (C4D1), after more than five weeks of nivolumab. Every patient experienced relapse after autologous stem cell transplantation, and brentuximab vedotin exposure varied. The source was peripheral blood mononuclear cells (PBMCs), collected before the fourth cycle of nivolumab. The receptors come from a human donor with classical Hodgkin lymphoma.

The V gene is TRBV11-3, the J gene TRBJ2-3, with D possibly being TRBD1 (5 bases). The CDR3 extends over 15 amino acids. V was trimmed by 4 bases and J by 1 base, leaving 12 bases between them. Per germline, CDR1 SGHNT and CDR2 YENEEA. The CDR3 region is CASSSQQGGTDTQYF. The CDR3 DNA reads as TGTGCCAGCAGCTCCCAACAAGGGGGCACAGATACGCAGTATTTT.

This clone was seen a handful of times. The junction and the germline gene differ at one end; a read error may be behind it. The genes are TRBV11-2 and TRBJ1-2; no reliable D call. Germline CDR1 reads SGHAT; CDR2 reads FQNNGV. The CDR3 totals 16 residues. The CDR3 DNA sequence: TGTGCCAGCAGCTTAGAGGGTGGGTCCACTAACTATGGCTGCACCTTC. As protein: CASSLEGGSTNYGCTF.

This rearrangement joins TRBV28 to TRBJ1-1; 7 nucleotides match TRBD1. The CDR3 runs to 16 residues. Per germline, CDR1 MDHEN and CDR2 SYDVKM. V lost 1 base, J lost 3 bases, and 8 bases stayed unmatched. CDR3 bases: TGTGCCAGCAGTTTATTCACAGGGGTAGGTGACACTGAAGCTTTCTTT. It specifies CASSLFTGVGDTEAFF.

CDR3 amino acids: CASSQGSGWQGAFNEQFF. The CDR3 DNA sequence: TGCGCCAGCAGCCAAGGCTCGGGTTGGCAGGGGGCATTTAATGAGCAGTTCTTC. The J gene is TRBJ2-1, the V gene TRBV4-1, with TRBD1 matching over 8 bases. Trimming at V came to 1 base and at J to 7 bases, leaving 15 bases not matched to a gene. There are 18 residues in the CDR3. Per germline, CDR1 MGHRA and CDR2 YSYEKL.

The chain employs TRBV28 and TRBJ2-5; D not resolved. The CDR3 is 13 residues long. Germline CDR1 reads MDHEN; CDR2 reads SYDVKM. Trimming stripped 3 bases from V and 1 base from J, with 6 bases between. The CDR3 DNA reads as TGTGCCAGCAGTTTGGGGTCCCAAGAGACCCAGTACTTC. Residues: CASSLGSQETQYF.

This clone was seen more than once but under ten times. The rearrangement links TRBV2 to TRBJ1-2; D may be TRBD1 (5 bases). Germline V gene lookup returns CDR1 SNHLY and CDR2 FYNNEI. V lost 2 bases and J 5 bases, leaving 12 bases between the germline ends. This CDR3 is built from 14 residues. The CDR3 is CASSEMSGIYGYTF. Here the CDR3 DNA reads TGTGCCAGCAGTGAAATGTCAGGGATTTATGGCTACACCTTC.

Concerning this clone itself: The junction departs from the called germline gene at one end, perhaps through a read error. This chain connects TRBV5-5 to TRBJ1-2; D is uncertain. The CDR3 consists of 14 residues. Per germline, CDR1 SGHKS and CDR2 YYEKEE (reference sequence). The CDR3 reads CASSLVASNFGYTF. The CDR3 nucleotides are TGTGCCAGCAGCTTGGTGGCGTCAAACTTTGGCTACACCTTC.

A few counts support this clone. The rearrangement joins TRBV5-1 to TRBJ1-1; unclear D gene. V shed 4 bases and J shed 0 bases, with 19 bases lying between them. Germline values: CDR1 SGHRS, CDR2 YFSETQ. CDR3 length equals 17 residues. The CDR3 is CASSPTPPGRLNTEAFF. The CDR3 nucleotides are TGCGCCAGCAGCCCCACCCCTCCAGGACGGTTGAACACTGAAGCTTTCTTT.

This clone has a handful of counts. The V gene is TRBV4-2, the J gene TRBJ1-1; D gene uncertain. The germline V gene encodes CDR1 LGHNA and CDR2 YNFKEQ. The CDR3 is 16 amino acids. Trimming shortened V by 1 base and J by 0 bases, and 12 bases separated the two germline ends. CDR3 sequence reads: CASSQVGYPLNTEAFF. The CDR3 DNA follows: TGTGCCAGCAGCCAAGTCGGTTACCCCCTGAACACTGAAGCTTTCTTT.

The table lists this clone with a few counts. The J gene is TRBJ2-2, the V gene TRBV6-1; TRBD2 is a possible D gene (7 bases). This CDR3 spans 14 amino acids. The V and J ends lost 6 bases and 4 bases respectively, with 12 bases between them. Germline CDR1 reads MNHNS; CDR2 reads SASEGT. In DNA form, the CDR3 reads TGTGCCAGCAGGACCCGGGGGGCCACCGGGGAGCTGTTTTTT. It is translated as CASRTRGATGELFF.

CDR3 in amino acids: CASSERAGTGTQYF. The CDR3 region has the DNA TGTGCCAGCAGTGAAAGAGCAGGGACGGGGACCCAGTACTTC. The rearrangement uses TRBV6-1 and TRBJ2-5; D may be TRBD1 or TRBD2 (5 bases each). Trimming stripped 2 bases from V and 7 bases from J, with 14 bases between. The length of the CDR3 is 14 residues. CDR1 is MNHNS and CDR2 is SASEGT in the germline V gene.

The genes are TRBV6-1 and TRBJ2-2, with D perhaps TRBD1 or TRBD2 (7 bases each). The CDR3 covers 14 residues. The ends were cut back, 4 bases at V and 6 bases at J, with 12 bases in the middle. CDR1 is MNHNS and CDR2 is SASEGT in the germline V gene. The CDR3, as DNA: TGTGCCAGCAGTGGACAGGGAGGGGCCGGGGAGCTGTTTTTT. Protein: CASSGQGGAGELFF.

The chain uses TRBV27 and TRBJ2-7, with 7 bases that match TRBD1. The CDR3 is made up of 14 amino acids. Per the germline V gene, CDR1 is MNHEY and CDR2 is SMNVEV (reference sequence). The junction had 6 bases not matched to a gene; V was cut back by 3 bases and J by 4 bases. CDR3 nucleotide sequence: TGTGCCAGCAGTTTGACAGGGAAGCGGTACGAGCAGTACTTC. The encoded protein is CASSLTGKRYEQYF.

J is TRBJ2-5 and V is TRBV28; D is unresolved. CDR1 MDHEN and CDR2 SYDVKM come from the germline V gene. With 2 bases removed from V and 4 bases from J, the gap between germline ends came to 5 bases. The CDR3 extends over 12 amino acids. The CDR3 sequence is CASSLMRETQYF. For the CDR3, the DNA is TGTGCCAGCAGTTTAATGCGAGAGACCCAGTACTTC. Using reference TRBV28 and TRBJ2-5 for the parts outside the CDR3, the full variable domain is DVKVTQSSRYLVKRTGEKVFLECVQDMDHENMFWYRQDPGLGLRLIYFSYDVKMKEKGDIPEGYSVSREKKERFSLILESASTNQTSMYLCASSLMRETQYFGPGTRLLVL.

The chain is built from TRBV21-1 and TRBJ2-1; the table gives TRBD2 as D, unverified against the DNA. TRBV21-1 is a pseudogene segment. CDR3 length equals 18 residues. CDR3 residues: CASSKVSVSGGFWNEQFF. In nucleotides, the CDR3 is TGTGCCAGCAGCAAAGTATCGGTTAGCGGGGGGTTTTGGAATGAGCAGTTCTTC.

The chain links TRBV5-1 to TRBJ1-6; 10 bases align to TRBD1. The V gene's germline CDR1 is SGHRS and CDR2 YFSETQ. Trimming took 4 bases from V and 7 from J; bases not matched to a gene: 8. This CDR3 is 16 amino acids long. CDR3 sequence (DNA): TGCGCCAGCAGCATAGGACAGGGGGGGACCAATTCACCCCTCCACTTT. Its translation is CASSIGQGGTNSPLHF.

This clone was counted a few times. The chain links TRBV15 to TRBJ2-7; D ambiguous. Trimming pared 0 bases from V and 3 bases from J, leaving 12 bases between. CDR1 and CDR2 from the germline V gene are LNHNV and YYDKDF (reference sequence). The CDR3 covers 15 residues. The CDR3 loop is CATSRESARGYEQYF. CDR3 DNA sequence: TGTGCCACCAGCAGAGAATCCGCCCGCGGCTACGAGCAGTACTTC.

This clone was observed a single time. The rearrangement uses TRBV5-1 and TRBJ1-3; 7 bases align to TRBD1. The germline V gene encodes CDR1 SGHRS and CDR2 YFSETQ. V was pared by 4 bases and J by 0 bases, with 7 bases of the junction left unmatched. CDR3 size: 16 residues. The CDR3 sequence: CASSPDRVSSGNTIYF. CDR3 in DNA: TGCGCCAGCAGCCCTGACAGGGTGAGCTCTGGAAACACCATATATTTT.

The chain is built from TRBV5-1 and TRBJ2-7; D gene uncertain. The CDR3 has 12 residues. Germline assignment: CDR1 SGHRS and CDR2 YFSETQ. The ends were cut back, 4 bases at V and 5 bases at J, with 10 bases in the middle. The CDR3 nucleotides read TGCGCCAGCAGCCCGACCCCCCACGAGCAGTACTTC. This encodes CASSPTPHEQYF.

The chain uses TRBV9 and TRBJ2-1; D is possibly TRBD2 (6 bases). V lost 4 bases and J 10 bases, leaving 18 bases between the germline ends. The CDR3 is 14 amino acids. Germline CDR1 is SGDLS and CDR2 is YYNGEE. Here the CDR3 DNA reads TGTGCCAGCAGCTCCCGGGACTCGCTACGGGAGCAGTTCTTC. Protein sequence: CASSSRDSLREQFF.

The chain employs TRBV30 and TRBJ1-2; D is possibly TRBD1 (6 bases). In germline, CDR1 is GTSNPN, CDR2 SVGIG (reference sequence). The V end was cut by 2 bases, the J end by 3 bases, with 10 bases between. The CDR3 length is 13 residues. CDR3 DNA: TGTGCCTGGAGTATTGGGGGCGACTATGGCTACACCTTC. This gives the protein CAWSIGGDYGYTF.

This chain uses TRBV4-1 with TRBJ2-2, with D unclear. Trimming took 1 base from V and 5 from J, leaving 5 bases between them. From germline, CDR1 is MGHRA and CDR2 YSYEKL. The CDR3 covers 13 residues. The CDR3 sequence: CASSQVWTGELFF. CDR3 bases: TGCGCCAGCAGCCAAGTTTGGACCGGGGAGCTGTTTTTT.

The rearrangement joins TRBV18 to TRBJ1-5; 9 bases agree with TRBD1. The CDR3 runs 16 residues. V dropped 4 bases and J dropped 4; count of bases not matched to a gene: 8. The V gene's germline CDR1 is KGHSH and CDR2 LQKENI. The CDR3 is CASSQNRQGVNQPQHF. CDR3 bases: TGTGCCAGCTCACAAAACAGACAGGGGGTAAATCAGCCCCAGCATTTT.

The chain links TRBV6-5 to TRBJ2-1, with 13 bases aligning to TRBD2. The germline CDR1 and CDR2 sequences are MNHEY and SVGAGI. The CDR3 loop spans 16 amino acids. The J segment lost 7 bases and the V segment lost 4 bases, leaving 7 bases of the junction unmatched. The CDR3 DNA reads TGTGCCAGCAGTTCCCTTAAGACTAGCGGGGGGAATGAGCAGTTCTTC. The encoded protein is CASSSLKTSGGNEQFF.

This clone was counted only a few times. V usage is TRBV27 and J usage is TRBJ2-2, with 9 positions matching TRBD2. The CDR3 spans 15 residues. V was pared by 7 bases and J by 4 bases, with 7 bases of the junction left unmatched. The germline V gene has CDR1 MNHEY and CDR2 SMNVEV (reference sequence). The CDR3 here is CASKVGLAVTGELFF. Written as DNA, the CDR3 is TGTGCCAGCAAGGTGGGACTAGCAGTCACCGGGGAGCTGTTTTTT.

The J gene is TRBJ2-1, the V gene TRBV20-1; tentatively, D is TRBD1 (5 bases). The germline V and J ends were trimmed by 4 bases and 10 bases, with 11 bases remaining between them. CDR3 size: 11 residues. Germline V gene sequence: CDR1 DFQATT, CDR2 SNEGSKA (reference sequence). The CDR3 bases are TGCAGTGCTAAAAATTGGACAGAGCAGTTCTTC. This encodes CSAKNWTEQFF.

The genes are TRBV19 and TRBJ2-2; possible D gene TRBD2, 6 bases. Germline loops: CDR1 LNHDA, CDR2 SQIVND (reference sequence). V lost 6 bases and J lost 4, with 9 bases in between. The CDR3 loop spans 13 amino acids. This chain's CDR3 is CASSNSGTGELFF. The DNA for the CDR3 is TGTGCCAGTAGCAATAGCGGCACCGGGGAGCTGTTTTTT.

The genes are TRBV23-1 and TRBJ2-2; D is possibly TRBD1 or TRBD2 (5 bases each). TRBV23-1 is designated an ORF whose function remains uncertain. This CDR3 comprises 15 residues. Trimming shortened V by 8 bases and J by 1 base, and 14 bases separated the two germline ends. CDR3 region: CASAPRGRNTGELFF. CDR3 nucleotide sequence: TGCGCCAGCGCCCCGAGGGGAAGGAACACCGGGGAGCTGTTTTTT.

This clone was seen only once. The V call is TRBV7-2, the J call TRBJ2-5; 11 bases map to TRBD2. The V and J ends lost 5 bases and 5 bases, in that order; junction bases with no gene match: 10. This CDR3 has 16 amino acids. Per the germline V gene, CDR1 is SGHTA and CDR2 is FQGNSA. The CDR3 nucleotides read TGTGCCAGCAGCCTCGGACTAGCGGGCTTACGCGAGACCCAGTACTTC. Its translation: CASSLGLAGLRETQYF.

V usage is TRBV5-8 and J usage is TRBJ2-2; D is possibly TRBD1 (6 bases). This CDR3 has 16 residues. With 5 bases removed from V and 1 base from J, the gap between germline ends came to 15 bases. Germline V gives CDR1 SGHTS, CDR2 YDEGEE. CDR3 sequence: CASRRQTGWNTGELFF. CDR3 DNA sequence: TGTGCCAGCAGGCGCCAGACAGGTTGGAACACCGGGGAGCTGTTTTTT.

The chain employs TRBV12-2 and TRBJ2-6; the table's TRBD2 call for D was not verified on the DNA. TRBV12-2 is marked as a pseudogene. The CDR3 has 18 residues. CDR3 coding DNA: TGTGCAAGTCGCACGTATCCGACTCCACAAAGTCGGGCCAACGTCCTGACTTTC. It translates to CASRTYPTPQSRANVLTF.

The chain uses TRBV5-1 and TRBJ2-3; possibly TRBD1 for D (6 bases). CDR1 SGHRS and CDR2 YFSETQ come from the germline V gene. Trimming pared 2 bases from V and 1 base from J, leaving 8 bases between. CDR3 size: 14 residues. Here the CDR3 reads CASSLGGRTDTQYF. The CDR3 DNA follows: TGCGCCAGCAGCTTAGGGGGTCGCACAGATACGCAGTATTTT.